These 9 T cell receptor beta chains originate from one sample sequenced in a study of technical replicates of blood from several donors. Some clones are missing from TCRdb's copy, which holds only in-frame ones; the method was immunoSEQ multiplex PCR. The sample consists of approximately 49,000 clones, about 93% of them appearing once. Specimen: PBMCs. The receptor source for this set is a human donor in good health. Some clones in this sample may be carry-over from other donors' samples.

This chain uses TRBV27 with TRBJ2-7, with TRBD2 identical over 10 bases. V gave up 6 bases and J gave up 0 bases; unmatched junction bases: 5. CDR3 size: 15 residues. The V gene's germline CDR1 is MNHEY and CDR2 SMNVEV (reference sequence). The CDR3 nucleotides read TGTGCCAGCAGACCGGAGCGGGAGGGCTCCTACGAGCAGTACTTC. This gives the protein CASRPEREGSYEQYF.

The chain links TRBV19 to TRBJ2-7; a possible D gene is TRBD1 (6 bases). Germline-derived CDR1 and CDR2 are LNHDA and SQIVND (reference sequence). V was trimmed by 1 base and J by 2 bases, leaving 6 bases between them. The CDR3 is 13 amino acids. The CDR3 region is CASSIGQAYEQYF. Written as DNA, the CDR3 is TGTGCCAGTAGTATAGGACAGGCCTACGAGCAGTACTTC.

The rearrangement joins TRBV27 to TRBJ1-4, with TRBD1 matching 9 bases. This CDR3 has 15 amino acids. V trimming: 3 bases; J trimming: 5 bases; junction bases outside the gene matches: 4. In germline, CDR1 is MNHEY, CDR2 SMNVEV (reference sequence). The CDR3 protein is CASSFWTGENEKLFF. CDR3 coding DNA: TGTGCCAGCAGTTTCTGGACAGGGGAGAATGAAAAACTGTTTTTT.

The chain combines TRBV7-9 with TRBJ2-3, with D perhaps matching TRBD1 (6 bases). Trimming removed 4 bases at V and 3 bases at J, with 20 bases between. There are 17 residues in the CDR3. Per germline, CDR1 SEHNR and CDR2 FQNEAQ (reference sequence). The CDR3 loop reads CASSSLQGRGVTDTQYF. As DNA, the CDR3 is TGTGCCAGCAGCTCCCTACAGGGACGCGGTGTTACAGATACGCAGTATTTT.

V usage is TRBV28 and J usage is TRBJ2-3; a weak D match, TRBD2 (5 bases). This CDR3 has 17 residues. Germline CDR1 MDHEN, CDR2 SYDVKM. Trimming left V 8 bases short and J 2 bases short, with 23 bases between. The CDR3 sequence: CASSTPYGLAFTDTQYF. CDR3 in DNA: TGTGCCAGCTCAACCCCTTATGGGCTAGCATTCACAGATACGCAGTATTTT.

The chain carries TRBV5-1 and TRBJ2-4; 7 positions agree with TRBD1. V lost 4 bases and J lost 0; bases outside the gene matches: 7. The CDR3 is made up of 16 amino acids. CDR1 and CDR2 from the germline V gene are SGHRS and YFSETQ. The CDR3 loop reads CASSSTGAPAKNIQYF. The CDR3, as DNA: TGCGCCAGCAGCAGTACAGGGGCTCCAGCCAAAAACATTCAGTACTTC.

The rearrangement uses TRBV5-1 and TRBJ2-7; 8 positions match TRBD1. Trimming took 1 base from V and 5 from J; bases not matched to a gene: 8. CDR1 SGHRS and CDR2 YFSETQ come from the germline V gene. CDR3 length equals 15 residues. As DNA, the CDR3 is TGCGCCAGCAGCTTGAACGGACAGGGTCCCCACGAGCAGTACTTC. Its protein product is CASSLNGQGPHEQYF.

V and J are TRBV5-4 and TRBJ1-2, with a weak D call TRBD1 (6 bases). The germline V and J ends were trimmed by 2 bases and 4 bases, with 12 bases remaining between them. Germline V lookup: CDR1 SGHNT, CDR2 YYREEE (reference sequence). CDR3 size: 14 residues. Here the CDR3 DNA reads TGTGCCAGCAGCTTCAGGACAGAGATCTATGGCTACACCTTC. Translation: CASSFRTEIYGYTF.

The DNA of the CDR3 is TGCGCCAGCAGCCCAGGACAGGGGCCCTCGAAGACCCAGTACTTC. Amino acids: CASSPGQGPSKTQYF. The V and J genes are TRBV4-1 and TRBJ2-5; 9 positions agree with TRBD1. The trim removed 4 bases at V and 6 bases at J, leaving 9 bases unmatched. Germline V gene lookup returns CDR1 MGHRA and CDR2 YSYEKL. CDR3 length: 15 residues.